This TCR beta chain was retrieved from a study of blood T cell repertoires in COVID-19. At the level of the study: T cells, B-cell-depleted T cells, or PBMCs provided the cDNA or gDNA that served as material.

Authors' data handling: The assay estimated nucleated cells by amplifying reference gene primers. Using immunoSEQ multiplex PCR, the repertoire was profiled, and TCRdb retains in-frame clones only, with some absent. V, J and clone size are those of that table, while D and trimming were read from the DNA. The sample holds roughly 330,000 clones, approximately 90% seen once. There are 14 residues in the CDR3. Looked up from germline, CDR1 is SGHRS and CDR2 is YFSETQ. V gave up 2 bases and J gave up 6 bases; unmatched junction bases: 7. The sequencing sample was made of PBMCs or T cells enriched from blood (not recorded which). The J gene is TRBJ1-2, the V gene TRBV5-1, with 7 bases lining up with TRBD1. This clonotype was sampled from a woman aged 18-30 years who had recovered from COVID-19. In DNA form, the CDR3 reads TGCGCCAGCAGCTTTGGACTGACAGGGAATGGCTACACCTTC. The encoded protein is CASSFGLTGNGYTF. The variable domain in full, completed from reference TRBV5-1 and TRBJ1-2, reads KAGVTQTPRYLIKTRGQQVTLSCSPISGHRSVSWYQQTPGQGLQFLFEYFSETQRNKGNFPGRFSGRQFSNSRSEMNVSTLELGDSALYLCASSFGLTGNGYTFGSGTRLTVV.